The 26 T cell receptor beta chains listed next were all sequenced from one sample in a study of T cell repertoires in cytomegalovirus infection. These receptors are not linked to any known antigen. Each CDR3 protein gets one entry after TCRdb re-called the reads with MiXCR. Of around 900,000 distinct CDR3 sequences detected, around 30% appear once; the ten largest clones hold about 14%. The material sequenced was cultured CD8+ T cells from PBMCs, taken from culture after CMV antigen stimulation. The receptors were sampled from a human donor in good health (CMV status not recorded). Some clones in this sample may be carry-over from other donors' samples.

J is TRBJ2-7 and V is TRBV20-1; tentatively, D is TRBD1 (6 bases). Trimming stripped 5 bases from V and 4 bases from J, with 18 bases between. This CDR3 region has 14 residues. Germline V gene lookup returns CDR1 DFQATT and CDR2 SNEGSKA (reference sequence). The CDR3 nucleotides are TGCAGTGCTCAGAGCAGGGGAAGTAGGTACGAGCAGTACTTC. Its translation is CSAQSRGSRYEQYF.

This clonotype was counted between two and nine times. V and J are TRBV12-3 or TRBV12-4 and TRBJ1-2; weak D call: TRBD1 (5 bases). CDR3 length: 14 amino acids. With 3 bases removed from V and 4 bases from J, the gap between germline ends came to 12 bases. The CDR3 DNA follows: TGTGCCAGCAGTTTGGAGCAGGGTATCTATGGCTACACCTTC. Its protein is CASSLEQGIYGYTF.

This clonotype turned up a few times. The chain carries TRBV15 and TRBJ1-5, with unresolved D. CDR1 LNHNV and CDR2 YYDKDF come from the germline V gene (reference sequence). Trimming removed 5 bases at V and 0 bases at J, with 14 bases between. There are 16 residues in the CDR3. The CDR3 sequence: CATSRILTASNQPQHF. The CDR3 DNA follows: TGTGCCACCAGCCGGATACTTACAGCTAGCAATCAGCCCCAGCATTTT.

The genes are TRBV28 and TRBJ2-7, with TRBD2 matching 7 bases. The germline V gene encodes CDR1 MDHEN and CDR2 SYDVKM. V shed 8 bases and J 0 bases; nucleotides not matched to a gene: 7. There are 14 residues in the CDR3. The CDR3: CASVTGTISYEQYV. The CDR3 nucleotides are TGTGCCAGCGTCACCGGGACTATCTCCTACGAGCAGTACGTC.

This clonotype was counted only a few times. This rearrangement joins TRBV6-1 to TRBJ1-1; D may be TRBD1 (5 bases). Per germline, CDR1 MNHNS and CDR2 SASEGT. Trimming stripped 0 bases from V and 7 bases from J, with 9 bases between. The length of the CDR3 is 13 residues. CDR3 nucleotide sequence: TGTGCCAGCAGTGAAGCGCTTGACAGTGAAGCTTTCTTT. Translated, it gives CASSEALDSEAFF.

This clonotype was seen a handful of times. This chain links TRBV4-2 with TRBJ2-1; 9 positions match TRBD2. The CDR3 length is 14 residues. Germline assignment: CDR1 LGHNA and CDR2 YNFKEQ. V shed 0 bases, J shed 8 bases, and the junction held 2 bases outside the gene matches. The CDR3 sequence: CASSQEWTSDEQFF. In DNA, the CDR3 is TGTGCCAGCAGCCAAGAATGGACTAGCGATGAGCAGTTCTTC.

In its sample, this clonotype was seen a few times. CDR3 protein: CASSLTGIKDEQFF. CDR3 sequence (DNA): TGTGCCAGCAGTTTAACGGGGATTAAGGATGAGCAGTTCTTC. The chain uses TRBV28 and TRBJ2-1, with D possibly being TRBD2 (5 bases). The CDR3 sequence is 14 residues long. Between the trimmed V and J ends, which lost 2 bases and 8 bases, there was a span of 13 bases. Germline CDR1 is MDHEN and CDR2 is SYDVKM.

This clonotype has more than one count but fewer than ten. The chain links TRBV6-1 to TRBJ2-1; 8 nucleotides align to TRBD1. The V gene end was trimmed by 3 bases and the J gene end by 4 bases; junction bases not matched to a gene: 8. In germline, CDR1 is MNHNS, CDR2 SASEGT. The CDR3 has 16 amino acids. CDR3 protein: CASSDILDREYNEQFF. CDR3 sequence (DNA): TGTGCCAGCAGTGACATCTTGGACAGGGAATACAATGAGCAGTTCTTC.

There are a few counts of this clonotype. This chain connects TRBV24-1 to TRBJ1-6; 7 nucleotides agree with TRBD1. The ends lost 2 bases at V and 7 bases at J; junction bases unmatched: 4. Looked up from germline, CDR1 is KGHDR and CDR2 is SFDVKD. This CDR3 region has 15 residues. This CDR3 reads CATSDWDSTNSPLHF. As DNA, the CDR3 is TGTGCCACCAGTGATTGGGACAGCACGAATTCACCCCTCCACTTT.

The J gene is TRBJ2-3, the V gene TRBV11-2, with 9 bases lining up with TRBD1. V was pared by 5 bases and J by 5 bases, with 11 bases of the junction left unmatched. This CDR3 contains 16 residues. The germline V gene has CDR1 SGHAT and CDR2 FQNNGV. CDR3: CASSVQGASFQDTQYF. In DNA form, the CDR3 reads TGTGCCAGCAGCGTACAGGGGGCAAGCTTTCAAGATACGCAGTATTTT.

This clonotype was observed many times. The chain combines TRBV7-8 with TRBJ1-5; TRBD1 aligns across 7 bases. This CDR3 region has 14 residues. Trimming cost V 6 bases and J 2 bases; bases outside gene matches: 4. Per the germline V gene, CDR1 is SGHVS and CDR2 is FQNEAQ. The CDR3 sequence: CASRTGRGNQPQHF. The CDR3 bases are TGTGCCAGCAGGACAGGGCGGGGCAATCAGCCCCAGCATTTT.

This clonotype was counted ten times or more. V usage is TRBV7-9 and J usage is TRBJ2-5; D unclear. CDR1 is SEHNR, CDR2 FQNEAQ, per germline (reference sequence). The CDR3 extends over 13 amino acids. V shed 1 base and J shed 3 bases, with 6 bases lying between them. The CDR3 is CASSLDPKETQYF. As DNA, the CDR3 is TGTGCCAGCAGCTTAGACCCTAAAGAGACCCAGTACTTC.

This clonotype was observed a few times. CDR3 region: CASTRTGNEKLFF. CDR3 DNA: TGTGCCAGCACTCGGACAGGGAATGAAAAACTGTTTTTT. This chain links TRBV7-9 with TRBJ1-4; 8 nucleotides line up with TRBD1. From germline, CDR1 is SEHNR and CDR2 FQNEAQ (reference sequence). This CDR3 spans 13 amino acids. Unmatched junction bases numbered 3, after V lost 7 bases and J lost 5 bases. The whole variable domain, remainder taken from reference TRBV7-9 and TRBJ1-4, is DTGVSQNPRHKITKRGQNVTFRCDPISEHNRLYWYRQTLGQGPEFLTYFQNEAQLEKSRLLSDRFSAERPKGSFSTLEIQRTEQGDSAMYLCASTRTGNEKLFFGSGTQLSVL.

The CDR3 DNA reads as TGTGCCAGTTCAGCTAGTTCCTTAGGGACCTACGAGCAGTACTTC. This translates into CASSASSLGTYEQYF. The chain has TRBV19 and TRBJ2-7; no clear D. Germline V lookup: CDR1 LNHDA, CDR2 SQIVND (reference sequence). The CDR3 sequence is 15 residues long. The V end lost 8 bases, the J end lost 2 bases, and 19 bases lay between the germline ends.

The V call is TRBV27, the J call TRBJ2-3, with TRBD1 matching over 9 bases. V shed 5 bases and J 3 bases; nucleotides not matched to a gene: 15. Germline lookup yields CDR1 MNHEY and CDR2 SMNVEV (reference sequence). The length of the CDR3 is 18 residues. CDR3 sequence (DNA): TGTGCCAGCAGTAACTACCCAATCCGGGACAGGGTGACAGATACGCAGTATTTT. Amino acid sequence: CASSNYPIRDRVTDTQYF.

The genes are TRBV12-3 or TRBV12-4 and TRBJ2-6, with D perhaps TRBD1 or TRBD2 (5 bases each). Trimming removed 5 bases from V and 5 bases from J, with 19 bases in between. The CDR3 sequence is 17 residues long. The CDR3 here is CASSPGGLGPRANVLTF. CDR3 coding DNA: TGTGCCAGCAGTCCAGGCGGGTTGGGACCACGGGCCAACGTCCTGACTTTC.

This chain connects TRBV10-3 to TRBJ2-7; maybe TRBD1 (7 bases). Looked up from germline, CDR1 is ENHRY and CDR2 is SYGVKD. There are 13 residues in the CDR3. Trimming pared 6 bases from V and 6 bases from J, leaving 15 bases between. CDR3 DNA: TGTGCCATCAGGGGGGGACAGAAGGGCGAGCAGTACTTC. It is translated as CAIRGGQKGEQYF.

This chain connects TRBV7-9 to TRBJ2-7; D might be TRBD1 or TRBD2, each matching 5 bases. CDR3 length: 14 amino acids. Trimming pared 3 bases from V and 2 bases from J, leaving 11 bases between. CDR1 and CDR2 from the germline V gene are SEHNR and FQNEAQ (reference sequence). This CDR3 reads CASSFFGTPYEQYF. The DNA of the CDR3 is TGTGCCAGCAGCTTTTTTGGGACCCCCTACGAGCAGTACTTC. The full variable domain, its missing parts supplied by reference TRBV7-9 and TRBJ2-7, is DTGVSQNPRHKITKRGQNVTFRCDPISEHNRLYWYRQTLGQGPEFLTYFQNEAQLEKSRLLSDRFSAERPKGSFSTLEIQRTEQGDSAMYLCASSFFGTPYEQYFGPGTRLTVT.

This chain joins TRBV12-3 or TRBV12-4 and TRBJ1-5; no reliable D call. The CDR3 covers 15 residues. The V and J ends lost 2 bases and 0 bases respectively, with 8 bases between them. Written as DNA, the CDR3 is TGTGCCAGCAGTTTAAGTCCCTTTAGCAATCAGCCCCAGCATTTT. Translated, it gives CASSLSPFSNQPQHF.

This chain joins TRBV19 and TRBJ1-1; 7 bases match TRBD1. CDR1 and CDR2 (germline): LNHDA, SQIVND (reference sequence). Trimming cost V 6 bases and J 7 bases; bases outside gene matches: 5. The CDR3 consists of 12 residues. CDR3 protein: CASSGGQIEAFF. CDR3 DNA: TGTGCCAGTAGCGGGGGACAGATTGAAGCTTTCTTT.

The chain carries TRBV14 and TRBJ1-6, with 7 bases that match TRBD1. CDR3 size: 14 residues. The germline V gene has CDR1 SGHDN and CDR2 FVKESK. With 5 bases clipped from V and 10 bases from J, the junction kept 8 bases outside the gene matches. CDR3 protein: CASSNQGVKSPLHF. In DNA, the CDR3 is TGTGCCAGCAGCAATCAGGGGGTCAAGTCACCCCTCCACTTT.

The rearrangement uses TRBV2 and TRBJ1-2, with D perhaps TRBD1 (6 bases). Trimming took off 1 base at V and 2 bases at J, with 11 bases between the two ends. CDR1 is SNHLY and CDR2 is FYNNEI in the germline V gene. This CDR3 has 15 amino acids. The CDR3 here is CASSEGPRGNYGYTF. DNA for the CDR3: TGTGCCAGCAGTGAAGGACCGAGGGGGAACTATGGCTACACCTTC.

This clonotype was counted many times. The genes are TRBV6-1 and TRBJ1-1; perhaps TRBD1 as D (5 bases). Germline-derived CDR1 and CDR2 are MNHNS and SASEGT. Trimming left V 5 bases short and J 3 bases short, with 13 bases between. There are 14 residues in the CDR3. The CDR3 DNA reads TGTGCCAGCAGTCAGGGACTGAGGGACACTGAAGCTTTCTTT. Translated, it gives CASSQGLRDTEAFF.

This chain joins TRBV6-6 and TRBJ1-5, with 8 bases fitting TRBD1. CDR1 is MNHNY, CDR2 SVGAGI, per germline (reference sequence). V dropped 5 bases and J dropped 8; count of bases not matched to a gene: 8. The CDR3 has 14 amino acids. CDR3 loop: CASSETGDWEPQHF. As DNA, the CDR3 is TGTGCCAGCAGTGAGACAGGGGATTGGGAGCCCCAGCATTTT.

The chain carries TRBV12-3 or TRBV12-4 and TRBJ1-1; D unresolved. With 2 bases removed from V and 11 bases from J, the gap between germline ends came to 12 bases. This CDR3 has 12 amino acids. In DNA form, the CDR3 reads TGTGCCAGCAGTTTATCAAATATCCCCGCTTTCTTT. This codes for CASSLSNIPAFF.

The genes are TRBV7-9 and TRBJ2-1; 7 nucleotides line up with TRBD1. The V gene's germline CDR1 is SEHNR and CDR2 FQNEAQ (reference sequence). With 5 bases clipped from V and 1 base from J, the junction kept 8 bases outside the gene matches. The CDR3 spans 16 residues. In DNA form, the CDR3 reads TGTGCCAGCAGCACCCGTAGACAGGGATCCTACAATGAGCAGTTCTTC. Protein: CASSTRRQGSYNEQFF.